Reported below is one T cell receptor (beta chain). It has no known antigen specificity. No base quality information exists; no much larger clone differs at one position. The data were obtained in a study of blood T cell repertoires in COVID-19 (dated by TCRdb to 2020 to 2022). For context, the study as a whole: Samples covering the acute and convalescent phases of COVID-19 were provided by collaborators in the United States, Italy and Spain. The prospective study material was composed of cDNA or gDNA derived from T cells, B-cell-depleted T cells, or PBMCs. Deeply sampled blood TCRbeta repertoires from subjects exposed to, actively infected with, or recovered from COVID-19 were included in the dataset. The repertoires were released in a freely available public database intended as a resource for research on the immune response to SARS-CoV-2. Samples came from the ongoing ImmuneRACE study (first 160 participants) plus 1,254 subjects from 6 global collaborators. The sample metadata nearly always contained a de-identified subject ID, COVID-19 status, age in years and sex. Where available, HLA class I and class II types were taken from metadata supplied by the sample provider and were not determined by assay-based typing.

The CDR3 has 17 amino acids, counting the end cysteine and phenylalanine. Left in the record is the CDR3 DNA by itself, 51 bases read in frame from the first base. From the germline V gene (reference sequence), CDR1 is LNHDA and CDR2 is SQIVND. V is shortened by 3 bases, J by 0 bases, and the region joining them spans 17 bases. The paper's findings and limits, for the study overall: The quantity of clinical and demographic metadata differed by source and by participant and was supplied without curation.

The immunoSEQ Assay, a bias-controlled multiplex PCR, was used to amplify TCRbeta CDR3 regions from genomic DNA. The authors' analysis ran thus. The number of nucleated cells in each sample was estimated from the amplification of reference gene primers within the assay. To quantify the absolute abundance of each unique TCRbeta CDR3 rearrangement, sequence reads were collapsed and filtered. Productive Simpson clonality was computed per sample as the square root of Simpson's diversity index over productive rearrangements. The table was pulled from immuneACCESS by TCRdb, which kept in-frame rearrangements only. Such tables lose some clones; where checked, under half of the loss comes from unresolved V genes, and the rest has no known cause. D and trimming were read from the DNA, whereas the V and J calls and clone size are those reported in that table. The sample profile shows about 320,000 clones; 85% of them were found once. The biggest ten clones account for about 7% of the sample.

Each collaborating institution followed its own protocols to collect whole blood in K2EDTA tubes. For TCRbeta analysis, collaborator samples were shipped as frozen whole blood, as isolated PBMCs, or as DNA extracted from either sample type. This sequence was found in a human donor in a cohort sampled during active COVID-19. Rearrangement joined TRBV19 to TRBJ1-1, with the D gene too uncertain to name. The material sequenced was peripheral blood. The DNA reads TGTGCCAGTAGTATCGGAACCGGCAGAGGGCTGAACACTGAAGCTTTCTTT. Its product reads: CASSIGTGRGLNTEAFF.